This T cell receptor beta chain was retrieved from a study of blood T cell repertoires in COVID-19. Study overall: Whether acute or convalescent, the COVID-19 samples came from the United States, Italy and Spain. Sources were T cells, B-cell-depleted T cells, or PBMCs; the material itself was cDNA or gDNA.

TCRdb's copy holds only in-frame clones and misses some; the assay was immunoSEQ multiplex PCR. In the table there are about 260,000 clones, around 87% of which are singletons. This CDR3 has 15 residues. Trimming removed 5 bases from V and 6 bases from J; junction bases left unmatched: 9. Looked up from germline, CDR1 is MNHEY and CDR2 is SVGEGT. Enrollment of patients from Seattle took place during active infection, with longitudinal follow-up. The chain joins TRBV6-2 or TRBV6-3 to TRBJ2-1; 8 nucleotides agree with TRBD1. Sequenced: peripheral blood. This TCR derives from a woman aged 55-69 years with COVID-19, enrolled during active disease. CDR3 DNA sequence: TGTGCCAGCAGTCCCGAGGGCAGGGGGCTCAATGAGCAGTTCTTC. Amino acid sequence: CASSPEGRGLNEQFF.